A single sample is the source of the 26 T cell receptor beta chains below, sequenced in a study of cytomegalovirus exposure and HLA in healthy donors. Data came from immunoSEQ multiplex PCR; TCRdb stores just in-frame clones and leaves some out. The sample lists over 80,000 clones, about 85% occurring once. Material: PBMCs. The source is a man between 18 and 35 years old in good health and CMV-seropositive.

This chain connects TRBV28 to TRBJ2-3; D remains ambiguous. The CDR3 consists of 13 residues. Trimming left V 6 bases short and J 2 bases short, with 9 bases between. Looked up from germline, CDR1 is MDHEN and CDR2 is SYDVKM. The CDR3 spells CASRTTLTDTQYF. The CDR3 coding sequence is TGTGCCAGCAGGACAACCCTCACAGATACGCAGTATTTT. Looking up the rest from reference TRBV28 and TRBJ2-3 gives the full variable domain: DVKVTQSSRYLVKRTGEKVFLECVQDMDHENMFWYRQDPGLGLRLIYFSYDVKMKEKGDIPEGYSVSREKKERFSLILESASTNQTSMYLCASRTTLTDTQYFGPGTRLTVL.

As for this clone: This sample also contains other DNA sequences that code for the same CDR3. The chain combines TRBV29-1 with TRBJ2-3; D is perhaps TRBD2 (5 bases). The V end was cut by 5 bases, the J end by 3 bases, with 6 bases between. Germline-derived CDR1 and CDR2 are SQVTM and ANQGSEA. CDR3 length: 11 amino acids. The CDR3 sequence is CSVSGTDTQYF. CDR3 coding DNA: TGCAGCGTTAGCGGTACAGATACGCAGTATTTT.

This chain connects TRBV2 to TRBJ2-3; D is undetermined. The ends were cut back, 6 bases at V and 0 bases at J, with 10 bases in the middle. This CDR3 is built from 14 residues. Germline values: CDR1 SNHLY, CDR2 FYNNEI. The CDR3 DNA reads TGTGCCAGCAGGGTAGCCCCTAGCACAGATACGCAGTATTTT. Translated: CASRVAPSTDTQYF.

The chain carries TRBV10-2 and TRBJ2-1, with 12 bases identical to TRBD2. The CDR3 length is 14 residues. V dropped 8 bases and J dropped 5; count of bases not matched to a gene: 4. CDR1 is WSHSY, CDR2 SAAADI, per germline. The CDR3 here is CASAGLAGHNEQFF. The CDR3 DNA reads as TGCGCCAGCGCGGGACTAGCGGGCCACAATGAGCAGTTCTTC.

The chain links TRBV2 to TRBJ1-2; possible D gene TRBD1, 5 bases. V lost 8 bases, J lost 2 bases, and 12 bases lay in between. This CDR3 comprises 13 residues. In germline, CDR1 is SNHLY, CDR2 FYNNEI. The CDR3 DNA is TGTGCCAGCCTCAGGGAGGGGAACTATGGCTACACCTTC. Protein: CASLREGNYGYTF.

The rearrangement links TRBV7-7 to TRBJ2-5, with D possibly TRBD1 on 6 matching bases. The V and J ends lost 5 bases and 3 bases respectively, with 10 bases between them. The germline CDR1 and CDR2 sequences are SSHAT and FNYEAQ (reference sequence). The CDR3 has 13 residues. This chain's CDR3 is CASSPWTEETQYF. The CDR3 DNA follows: TGTGCCAGCAGCCCATGGACAGAAGAGACCCAGTACTTC.

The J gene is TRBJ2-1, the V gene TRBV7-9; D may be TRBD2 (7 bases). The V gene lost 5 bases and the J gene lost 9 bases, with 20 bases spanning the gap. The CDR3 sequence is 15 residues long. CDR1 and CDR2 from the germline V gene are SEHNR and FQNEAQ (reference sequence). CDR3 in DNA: TGTGCCAGCAGCATCAGGGGAGGGCCAGAGGGTGAGCAGTTCTTC. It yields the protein CASSIRGGPEGEQFF.

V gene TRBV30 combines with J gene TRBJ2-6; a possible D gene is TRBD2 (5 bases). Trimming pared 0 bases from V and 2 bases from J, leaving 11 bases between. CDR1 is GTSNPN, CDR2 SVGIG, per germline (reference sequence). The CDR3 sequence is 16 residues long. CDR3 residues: CAWSVPRRAGANVLTF. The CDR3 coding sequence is TGTGCCTGGAGTGTACCCAGGCGGGCTGGGGCCAACGTCCTGACTTTC.

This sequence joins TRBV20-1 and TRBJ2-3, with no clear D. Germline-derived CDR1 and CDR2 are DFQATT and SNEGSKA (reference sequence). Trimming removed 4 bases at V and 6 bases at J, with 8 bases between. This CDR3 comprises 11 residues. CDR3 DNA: TGCAGTGCTACTACTTTGGATACGCAGTATTTT. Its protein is CSATTLDTQYF.

The CDR3 bases are TGCGCCAGCAGCATAGCAGGGGGCGCGGCAGATACGCAGTATTTT. Translated: CASSIAGGAADTQYF. The genes are TRBV4-1 and TRBJ2-3, with 8 bases lining up with TRBD1. The CDR3 is 15 amino acids. Looked up from germline, CDR1 is MGHRA and CDR2 is YSYEKL. V shed 5 bases, J shed 4 bases, and the junction held 8 bases outside the gene matches.

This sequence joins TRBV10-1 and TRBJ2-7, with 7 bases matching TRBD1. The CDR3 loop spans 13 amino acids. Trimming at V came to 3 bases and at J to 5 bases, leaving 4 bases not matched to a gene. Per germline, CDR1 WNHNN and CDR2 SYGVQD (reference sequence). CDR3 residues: CASSDTGVNEQYF. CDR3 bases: TGCGCCAGCAGTGATACAGGGGTGAACGAGCAGTACTTC.

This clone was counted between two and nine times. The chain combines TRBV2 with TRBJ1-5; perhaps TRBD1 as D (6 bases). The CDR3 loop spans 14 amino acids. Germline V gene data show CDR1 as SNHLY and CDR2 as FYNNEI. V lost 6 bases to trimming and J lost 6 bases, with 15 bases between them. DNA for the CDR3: TGTGCCAGCAGGTTACAGGGTCAGGTTCAGCCCCAGCATTTT. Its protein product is CASRLQGQVQPQHF.

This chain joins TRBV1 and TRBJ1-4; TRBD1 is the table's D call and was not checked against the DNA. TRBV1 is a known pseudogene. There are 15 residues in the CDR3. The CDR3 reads CTTSDRDNGNEKLFF. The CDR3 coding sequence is TGCACCACTTCGGACAGGGATAATGGTAATGAAAAACTGTTTTTT.

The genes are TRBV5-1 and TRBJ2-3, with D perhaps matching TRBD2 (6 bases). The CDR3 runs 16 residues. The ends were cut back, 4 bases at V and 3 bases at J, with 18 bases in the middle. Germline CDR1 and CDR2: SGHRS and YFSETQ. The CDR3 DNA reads TGCGCCAGCAGCCCCGTCGGAGGGTATGGGACAGATACGCAGTATTTT. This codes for CASSPVGGYGTDTQYF. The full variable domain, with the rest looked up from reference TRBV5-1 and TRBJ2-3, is KAGVTQTPRYLIKTRGQQVTLSCSPISGHRSVSWYQQTPGQGLQFLFEYFSETQRNKGNFPGRFSGRQFSNSRSEMNVSTLELGDSALYLCASSPVGGYGTDTQYFGPGTRLTVL.

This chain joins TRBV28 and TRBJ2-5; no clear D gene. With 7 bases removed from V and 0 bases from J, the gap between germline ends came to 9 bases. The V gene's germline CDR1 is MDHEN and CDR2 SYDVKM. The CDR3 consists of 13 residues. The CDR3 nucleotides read TGTGCCAGCATGGCAGGCGACCAAGAGACCCAGTACTTC. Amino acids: CASMAGDQETQYF.

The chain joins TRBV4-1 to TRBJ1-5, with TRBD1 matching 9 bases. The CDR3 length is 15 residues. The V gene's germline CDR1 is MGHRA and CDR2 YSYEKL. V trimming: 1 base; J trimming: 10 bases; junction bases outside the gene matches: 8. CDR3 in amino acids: CASSQGTGALAPQHF. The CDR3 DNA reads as TGCGCCAGCAGCCAAGGGACAGGGGCCTTGGCCCCCCAGCATTTT.

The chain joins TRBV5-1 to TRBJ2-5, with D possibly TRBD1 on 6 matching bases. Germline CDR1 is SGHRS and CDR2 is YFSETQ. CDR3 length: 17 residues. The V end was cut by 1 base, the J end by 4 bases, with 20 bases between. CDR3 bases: TGCGCCAGCAGCTTGATCCCCCCTCAGGGGTGGGGAGAGACCCAGTACTTC. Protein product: CASSLIPPQGWGETQYF. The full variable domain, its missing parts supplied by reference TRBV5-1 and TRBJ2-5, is KAGVTQTPRYLIKTRGQQVTLSCSPISGHRSVSWYQQTPGQGLQFLFEYFSETQRNKGNFPGRFSGRQFSNSRSEMNVSTLELGDSALYLCASSLIPPQGWGETQYFGPGTRLLVL.

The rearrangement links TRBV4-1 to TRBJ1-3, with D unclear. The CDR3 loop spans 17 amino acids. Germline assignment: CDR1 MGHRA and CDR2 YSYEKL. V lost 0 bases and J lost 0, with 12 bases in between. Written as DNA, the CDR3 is TGCGCCAGCAGCCAAGACGGGGTACAGTACTCTGGAAACACCATATATTTT. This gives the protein CASSQDGVQYSGNTIYF.

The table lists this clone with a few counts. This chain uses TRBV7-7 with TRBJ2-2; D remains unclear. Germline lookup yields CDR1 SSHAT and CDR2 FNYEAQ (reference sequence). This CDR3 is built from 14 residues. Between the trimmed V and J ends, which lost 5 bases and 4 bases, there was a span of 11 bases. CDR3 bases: TGTGCCAGCAGCCTTGACTTTACCACCGGGGAGCTGTTTTTT. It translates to CASSLDFTTGELFF. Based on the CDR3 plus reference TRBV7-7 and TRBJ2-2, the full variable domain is GAGVSQSPRYKVTKRGQDVTLRCDPISSHATLYWYQQALGQGPEFLTYFNYEAQPDKSGLPSDRFSAERPEGSISTLTIQRTEQRDSAMYRCASSLDFTTGELFFGEGSRLTVL.

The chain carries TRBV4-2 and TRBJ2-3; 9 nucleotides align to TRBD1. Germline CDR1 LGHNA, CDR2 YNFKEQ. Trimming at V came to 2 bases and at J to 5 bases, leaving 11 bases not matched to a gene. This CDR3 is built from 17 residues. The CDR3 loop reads CASSQPTGTGRVDTQYF. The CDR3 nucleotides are TGTGCCAGCAGCCAACCGACCGGGACAGGGAGGGTAGATACGCAGTATTTT.

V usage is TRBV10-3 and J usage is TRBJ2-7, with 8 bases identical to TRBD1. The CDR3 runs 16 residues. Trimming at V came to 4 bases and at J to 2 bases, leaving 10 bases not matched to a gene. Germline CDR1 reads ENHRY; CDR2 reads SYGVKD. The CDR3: CAISGGGQGDTYEQYF. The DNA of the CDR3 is TGTGCCATCAGTGGGGGAGGACAGGGTGACACCTACGAGCAGTACTTC.

Written as DNA, the CDR3 is TGCGCCAGCAGCTTGGGGGACAGGGAGACAGATACGCAGTATTTT. It encodes CASSLGDRETDTQYF. The V and J genes are TRBV5-1 and TRBJ2-3, with TRBD1 identical over 9 bases. V lost 0 bases and J lost 3; bases outside the gene matches: 2. Germline CDR1 is SGHRS and CDR2 is YFSETQ. There are 15 residues in the CDR3. Supplemented by reference TRBV5-1 and TRBJ2-3, the full variable domain reads KAGVTQTPRYLIKTRGQQVTLSCSPISGHRSVSWYQQTPGQGLQFLFEYFSETQRNKGNFPGRFSGRQFSNSRSEMNVSTLELGDSALYLCASSLGDRETDTQYFGPGTRLTVL.

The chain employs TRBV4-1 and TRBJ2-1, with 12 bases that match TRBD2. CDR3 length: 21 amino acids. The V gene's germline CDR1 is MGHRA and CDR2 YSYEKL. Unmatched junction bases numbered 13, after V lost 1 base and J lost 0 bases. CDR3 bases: TGCGCCAGCAGCCAAGCCCTCGGACTAGCGGGGATTATCCCCTCCTACAATGAGCAGTTCTTC. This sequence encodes CASSQALGLAGIIPSYNEQFF.

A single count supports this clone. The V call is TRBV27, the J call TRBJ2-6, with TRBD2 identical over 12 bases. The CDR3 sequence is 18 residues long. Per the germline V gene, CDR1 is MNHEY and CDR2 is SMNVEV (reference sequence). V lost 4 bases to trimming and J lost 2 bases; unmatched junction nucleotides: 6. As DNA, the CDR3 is TGTGCCAGCAGTTCTCGACTAGCGGGAGCTCCTGGGGCCAACGTCCTGACTTTC. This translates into CASSSRLAGAPGANVLTF.

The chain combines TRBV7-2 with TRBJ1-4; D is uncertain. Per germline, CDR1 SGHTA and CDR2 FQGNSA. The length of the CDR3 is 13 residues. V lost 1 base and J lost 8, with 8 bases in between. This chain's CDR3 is CASSLGVAEKLFF. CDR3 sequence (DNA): TGTGCCAGCAGCTTAGGGGTAGCGGAAAAACTGTTTTTT.

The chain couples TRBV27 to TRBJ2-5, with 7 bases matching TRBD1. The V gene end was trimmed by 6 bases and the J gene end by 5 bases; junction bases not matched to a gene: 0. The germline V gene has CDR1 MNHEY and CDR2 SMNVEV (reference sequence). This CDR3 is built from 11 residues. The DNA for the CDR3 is TGTGCCAGCAGACAGGGGGAGACCCAGTACTTC. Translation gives CASRQGETQYF.